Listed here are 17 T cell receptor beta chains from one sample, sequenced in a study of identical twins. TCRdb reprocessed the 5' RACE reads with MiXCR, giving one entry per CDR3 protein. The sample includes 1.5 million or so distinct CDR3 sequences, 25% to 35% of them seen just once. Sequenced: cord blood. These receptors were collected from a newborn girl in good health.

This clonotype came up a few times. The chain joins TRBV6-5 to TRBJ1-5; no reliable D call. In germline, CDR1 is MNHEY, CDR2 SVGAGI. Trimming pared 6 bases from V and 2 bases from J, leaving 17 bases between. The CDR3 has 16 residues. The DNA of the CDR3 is TGTGCCAGCAGCGACCACGCGTCAACCGGCAATCAGCCCCAGCATTTT. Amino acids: CASSDHASTGNQPQHF.

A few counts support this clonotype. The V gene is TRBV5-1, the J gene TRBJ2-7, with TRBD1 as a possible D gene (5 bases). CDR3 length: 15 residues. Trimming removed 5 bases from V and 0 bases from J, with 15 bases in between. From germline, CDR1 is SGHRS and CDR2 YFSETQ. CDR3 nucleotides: TGCGCCAGCAGTTACCAGGGTTCTAGCTCCTACGAGCAGTACTTC. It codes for CASSYQGSSSYEQYF.

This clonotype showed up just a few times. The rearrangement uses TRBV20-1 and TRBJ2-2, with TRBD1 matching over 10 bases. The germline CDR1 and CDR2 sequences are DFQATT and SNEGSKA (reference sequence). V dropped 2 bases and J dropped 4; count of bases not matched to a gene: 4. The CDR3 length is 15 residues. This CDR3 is CSARTGTGVTGELFF. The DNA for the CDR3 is TGCAGTGCTAGAACAGGGACAGGGGTCACCGGGGAGCTGTTTTTT.

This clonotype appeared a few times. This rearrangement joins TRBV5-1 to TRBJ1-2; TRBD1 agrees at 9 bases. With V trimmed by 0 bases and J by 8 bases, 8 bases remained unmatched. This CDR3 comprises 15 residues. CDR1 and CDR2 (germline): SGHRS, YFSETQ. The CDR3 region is CASSLGDRETDGYTF. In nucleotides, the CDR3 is TGCGCCAGCAGCTTGGGGGACAGGGAAACGGACGGCTACACCTTC.

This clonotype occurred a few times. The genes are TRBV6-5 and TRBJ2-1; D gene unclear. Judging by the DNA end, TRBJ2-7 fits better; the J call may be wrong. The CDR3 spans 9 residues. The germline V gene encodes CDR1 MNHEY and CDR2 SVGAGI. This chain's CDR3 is CARYNEQYF. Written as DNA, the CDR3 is TGTGCCCGATACAATGAGCAGTACTTC.

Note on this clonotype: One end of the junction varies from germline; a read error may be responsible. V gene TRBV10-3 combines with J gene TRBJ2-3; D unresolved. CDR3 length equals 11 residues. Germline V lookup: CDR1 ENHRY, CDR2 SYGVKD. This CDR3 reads CAISDPDTQDF. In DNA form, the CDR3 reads TGTGCCATCAGTGACCCAGATACGCAGGATTTT.

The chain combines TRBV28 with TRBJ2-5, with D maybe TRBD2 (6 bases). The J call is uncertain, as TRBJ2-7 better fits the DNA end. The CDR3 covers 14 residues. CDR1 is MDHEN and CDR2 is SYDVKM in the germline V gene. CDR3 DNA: TGTGCCAGCACCTTTGGCGGGACCGTATACGAGCAGTACTTC. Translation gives CASTFGGTVYEQYF.

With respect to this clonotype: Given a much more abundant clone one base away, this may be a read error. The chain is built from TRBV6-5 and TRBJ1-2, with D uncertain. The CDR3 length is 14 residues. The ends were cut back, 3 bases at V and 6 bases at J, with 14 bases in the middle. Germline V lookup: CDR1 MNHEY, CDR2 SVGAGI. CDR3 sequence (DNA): TGTGCCAGCAGTTATAGGCGTTTTGGCAATGGCTACACCTTC. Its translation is CASSYRRFGNGYTF.

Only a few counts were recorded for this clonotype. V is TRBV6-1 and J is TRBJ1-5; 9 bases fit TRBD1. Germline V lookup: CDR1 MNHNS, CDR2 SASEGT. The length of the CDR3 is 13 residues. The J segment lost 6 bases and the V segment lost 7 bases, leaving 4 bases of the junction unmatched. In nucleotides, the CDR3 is TGTGCCAGCAACCAGGACAGGGGTCAGCCCCAGCATTTT. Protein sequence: CASNQDRGQPQHF.

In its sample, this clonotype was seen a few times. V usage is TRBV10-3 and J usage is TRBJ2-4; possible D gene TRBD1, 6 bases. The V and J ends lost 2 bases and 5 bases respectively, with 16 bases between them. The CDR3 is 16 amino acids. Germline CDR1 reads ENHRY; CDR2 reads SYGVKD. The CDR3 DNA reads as TGTGCCATCAGTGAGACGGGACACGCCCGCCAAAACATTCAGTACTTC. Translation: CAISETGHARQNIQYF.

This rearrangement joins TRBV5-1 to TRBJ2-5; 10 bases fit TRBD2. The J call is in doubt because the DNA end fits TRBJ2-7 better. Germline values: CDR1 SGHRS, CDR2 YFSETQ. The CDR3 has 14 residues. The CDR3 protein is CASSSASGGYEQYF. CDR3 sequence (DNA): TGCGCCAGCAGCTCAGCTAGCGGGGGCTACGAGCAGTACTTC.

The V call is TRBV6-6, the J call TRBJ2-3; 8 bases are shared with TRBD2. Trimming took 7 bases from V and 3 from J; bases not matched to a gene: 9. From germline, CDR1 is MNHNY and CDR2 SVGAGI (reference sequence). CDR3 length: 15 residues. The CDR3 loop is CASTSGGRTTDTQYF. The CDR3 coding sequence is TGTGCCAGCACGAGCGGGGGCCGAACTACAGATACGCAGTATTTT.

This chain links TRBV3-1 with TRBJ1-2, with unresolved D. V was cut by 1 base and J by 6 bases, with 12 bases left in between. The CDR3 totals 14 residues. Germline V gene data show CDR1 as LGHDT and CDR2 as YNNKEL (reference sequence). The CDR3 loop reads CASSQGVSVNGYTF. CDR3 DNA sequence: TGTGCCAGCAGCCAAGGGGTTTCGGTCAATGGCTACACCTTC.

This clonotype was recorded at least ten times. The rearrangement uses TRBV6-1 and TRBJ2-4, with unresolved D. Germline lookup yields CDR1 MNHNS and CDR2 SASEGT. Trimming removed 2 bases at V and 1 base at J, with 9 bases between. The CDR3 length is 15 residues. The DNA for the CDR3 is TGTGCCAGCAGTGAACCTAGTGGGGCCAAAAACATTCAGTACTTC. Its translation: CASSEPSGAKNIQYF.

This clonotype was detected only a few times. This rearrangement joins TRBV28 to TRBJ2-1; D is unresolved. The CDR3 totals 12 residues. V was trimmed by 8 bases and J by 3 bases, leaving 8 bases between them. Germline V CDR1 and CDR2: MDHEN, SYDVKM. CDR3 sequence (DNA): TGTGCCAGCGAGGATTTCTACAATGAGCAGTTCTTC. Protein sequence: CASEDFYNEQFF.

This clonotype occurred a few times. The CDR3 bases are TGTGCCAGCAGCCTCCTGACCCTTAGGGGCTACGAGCAGTACTTC. Its translation: CASSLLTLRGYEQYF. The chain uses TRBV7-2 and TRBJ2-7, with D maybe TRBD1 (5 bases). Trimming shortened V by 5 bases and J by 3 bases, and 17 bases separated the two germline ends. The CDR3 is 15 amino acids. In germline, CDR1 is SGHTA, CDR2 FQGNSA.

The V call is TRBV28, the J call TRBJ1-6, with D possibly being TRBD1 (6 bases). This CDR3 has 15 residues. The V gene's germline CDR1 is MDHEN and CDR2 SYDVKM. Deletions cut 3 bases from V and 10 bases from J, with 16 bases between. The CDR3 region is CASSFPQGGRSPLHF. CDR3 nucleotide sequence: TGTGCCAGCAGTTTCCCTCAAGGGGGAAGGTCACCCCTCCACTTT.